These 3 T cell receptor beta chains share one sample of origin, sequenced in a study of T-cell memory formation after mild COVID-19. TCRdb recomputed calls from the 5' RACE reads with MiXCR, one row per CDR3 protein. The data contain 300,000 or so distinct CDR3 sequences, 15% to 20% of them singletons. Material: PBMCs or a T cell subset sorted from them (not recorded which). The receptors here all came from a man in his late teens or twenties who had mild COVID-19 (a few samples of this study predate the infection). Cell type and time point are not known.

Only a few counts were recorded for this clonotype. This chain joins TRBV28 and TRBJ2-5; 8 positions match TRBD2. Germline V lookup: CDR1 MDHEN, CDR2 SYDVKM. The CDR3 has 15 residues. Trimming at V came to 2 bases and at J to 2 bases, leaving 4 bases not matched to a gene. The CDR3 DNA sequence: TGTGCCAGCAGTTTAGGACTAGCTCGACAAGAGACCCAGTACTTC. Protein product: CASSLGLARQETQYF.

Only a few counts were recorded for this clonotype. The rearrangement joins TRBV7-9 to TRBJ2-3; 10 bases are shared with TRBD2. V shed 3 bases and J 5 bases; nucleotides not matched to a gene: 5. CDR1 and CDR2 (germline): SEHNR, FQNEAQ (reference sequence). The CDR3 consists of 15 residues. The CDR3 is CASSLLAGALDTQYF. In nucleotides, the CDR3 is TGTGCCAGCAGCTTGCTAGCGGGGGCCCTAGATACGCAGTATTTT.

This clonotype came up a few times. The chain is built from TRBV4-3 and TRBJ2-1; tentative D call: TRBD2 (5 bases). This CDR3 is 16 amino acids long. Trimming pared 0 bases from V and 4 bases from J, leaving 13 bases between. CDR1 and CDR2 from the germline V gene are LGHNA and YSLEER. CDR3 bases: TGCGCCAGCAGCCAAGATCGTCTAGCCCCATACAATGAGCAGTTCTTC. Residues: CASSQDRLAPYNEQFF.